These 13 T cell receptor beta chains came from one sample sequenced in a study of CD8+CD57+ T cells in acquired aplastic anemia. Profiling that covered TCR beta VDJ and CDR3 relied on genomic DNA as its template. One entry per CDR3 protein results from TCRdb running MiXCR on the reads. The sample shows 200,000 to 250,000 distinct CDR3 sequences, almost 35% of them seen only once. The sequenced sample consisted of sorted CD4+, CD8+, or CD8+CD57+ T cells (not recorded which) from PBMCs. The receptor source for this set is a human donor in good health, serving as a control.

To note about this clonotype: A much larger clonotype is one base distant, so this may be a read error. This sequence joins TRBV4-2 and TRBJ1-6; 10 bases match TRBD1. The V segment lost 5 bases and the J segment 12 bases; nucleotides outside the gene matches: 10. Germline V gives CDR1 LGHNA, CDR2 YNFKEQ. The CDR3 is 15 amino acids. CDR3 DNA sequence: TGTGCCAGCAGCGGCGACAGGGGGCTCGAGTTACCCCTCCACTTT. It translates to CASSGDRGLELPLHF.

The V gene is TRBV30, the J gene TRBJ1-6; the D gene is possibly TRBD1 (6 bases). V was cut by 1 base and J by 4 bases, with 11 bases left in between. The CDR3 sequence is 15 residues long. Germline loops: CDR1 GTSNPN, CDR2 SVGIG (reference sequence). The CDR3 sequence: CAWSDRDTYNSPLHF. The CDR3 region has the DNA TGTGCCTGGAGTGACCGGGACACATATAATTCACCCCTCCACTTT.

This chain links TRBV7-2 with TRBJ1-1, with D maybe TRBD1 (6 bases). Trimming cost V 6 bases and J 4 bases, with 12 bases left between them. This CDR3 region has 13 residues. CDR1 and CDR2 (germline): SGHTA, FQGNSA. CDR3 loop: CASRPTGITEAFF. CDR3 bases: TGTGCCAGCAGACCAACAGGGATCACTGAAGCTTTCTTT.

As for this clonotype: A single base separates this from a much larger clone, so it may be a read error. V is TRBV12-5 and J is TRBJ2-3; no firm D call. Trimming removed 2 bases from V and 5 bases from J, with 17 bases in between. The CDR3 contains 16 residues. Germline V gene lookup returns CDR1 LGHNT and CDR2 FRNRAP. CDR3 nucleotides: TGTGCTAGTGGTTTGCTTCTAACGGACCGCAGAGATACGCAGTATTTT. Protein: CASGLLLTDRRDTQYF.

This chain joins TRBV13 and TRBJ2-3; 14 bases fit TRBD2. Germline V gene data show CDR1 as PRHDT and CDR2 as FYEKMQ (reference sequence). The CDR3 is made up of 20 amino acids. With V trimmed by 0 bases and J by 2 bases, 10 bases remained unmatched. In nucleotides, the CDR3 is TGTGCCAGCAGCTTAGGCCCTTCGACTAGCGGGGGGGCTGTCACAGATACGCAGTATTTT. Amino acids: CASSLGPSTSGGAVTDTQYF.

V gene TRBV29-1 combines with J gene TRBJ2-5, with 8 bases aligning to TRBD1. The junction had 17 bases not matched to a gene; V was cut back by 6 bases and J by 5 bases. This CDR3 is 16 amino acids long. Germline lookup yields CDR1 SQVTM and CDR2 ANQGSEA. CDR3 sequence: CSVTTGRQGLSETQYF. The CDR3 nucleotides read TGCAGCGTCACAACAGGGAGACAGGGGCTGTCGGAGACCCAGTACTTC.

The gene calls are TRBV5-5 and TRBJ2-7; TRBD1 agrees at 9 bases. This CDR3 region has 16 residues. Trimming cost V 4 bases and J 2 bases; bases outside gene matches: 10. CDR1 and CDR2 from the germline V gene are SGHKS and YYEKEE (reference sequence). The CDR3, as DNA: TGTGCCAGCAGCACACTACTAACAGGGGGCCCCTACGAGCAGTACTTC. It codes for CASSTLLTGGPYEQYF.

At least ten counts were recorded for this clonotype. V is TRBV2 and J is TRBJ1-1; D is perhaps TRBD1 (6 bases). Trimming took off 2 bases at V and 4 bases at J, with 14 bases between the two ends. The CDR3 is made up of 15 amino acids. Germline V gene data show CDR1 as SNHLY and CDR2 as FYNNEI. The CDR3 sequence: CASSERQSGVTEAFF. CDR3 nucleotides: TGTGCCAGCAGTGAAAGGCAGTCAGGGGTCACTGAAGCTTTCTTT.

This clonotype has a handful of counts. This sequence joins TRBV6-1 and TRBJ1-1; D gene ambiguous. This CDR3 has 13 residues. Germline V gene data show CDR1 as MNHNS and CDR2 as SASEGT. V was trimmed by 4 bases and J by 0 bases, leaving 6 bases between them. The DNA of the CDR3 is TGTGCCAGCAGTGCTGACGTGAACACTGAAGCTTTCTTT. As protein: CASSADVNTEAFF.

This clonotype has a count of ten or more. The chain employs TRBV12-3 or TRBV12-4 and TRBJ1-6; D unresolved. The V gene lost 3 bases and the J gene lost 10 bases, with 16 bases spanning the gap. The CDR3 consists of 15 residues. In DNA form, the CDR3 reads TGTGCCAGCAGTTTGATAAGGAGGGTTTGGTCACCCCTCCACTTT. It encodes CASSLIRRVWSPLHF.

In its sample, this clonotype was seen many times. This sequence joins TRBV10-3 and TRBJ2-7; 7 nucleotides match TRBD1. J was trimmed by 0 bases and V by 0 bases; bases with no gene match: 5. This CDR3 has 16 amino acids. CDR1 ENHRY and CDR2 SYGVKD come from the germline V gene. Here the CDR3 DNA reads TGTGCCATCAGTGAGTCGGTGGGACAGAGCTCCTACGAGCAGTACTTC. Its translation: CAISESVGQSSYEQYF.

This clonotype was seen ten or more times. The rearrangement joins TRBV24-1 to TRBJ2-2; 9 nucleotides match TRBD1. Germline assignment: CDR1 KGHDR and CDR2 SFDVKD. Trimming cost V 0 bases and J 4 bases; bases outside gene matches: 5. The CDR3 extends over 17 amino acids. CDR3 coding DNA: TGTGCCACCAGTGATTTGAGGACAGGGGTGTCCACCGGGGAGCTGTTTTTT. Its translation is CATSDLRTGVSTGELFF.

The J gene is TRBJ1-2, the V gene TRBV29-1; 9 nucleotides match TRBD1. V lost 6 bases to trimming and J lost 5 bases; unmatched junction nucleotides: 10. CDR3 size: 14 residues. In germline, CDR1 is SQVTM, CDR2 ANQGSEA. The CDR3 nucleotides are TGCAGCGTGAACGGACAGGGGAGGCTATATGGCTACACCTTC. This translates into CSVNGQGRLYGYTF.